The 29 T cell receptor beta chains reported below all come from one sample, sequenced in a study of blood T cell repertoires in COVID-19. The data were produced by immunoSEQ multiplex PCR, yet TCRdb's version contains in-frame clones alone and is incomplete. The profile shows about 140,000 clones, 70% to 90% of them singletons. The source material was peripheral blood. The receptors stem from a human donor with acute or convalescent COVID-19. The donor label of this sample is uncertain.

The rearrangement uses TRBV6-2 or TRBV6-3 and TRBJ1-2; TRBD1 matches at 7 bases. Germline loops: CDR1 MNHEY, CDR2 SVGEGT. Germline trimming cut 6 bases from V and 5 bases from J; bases unmatched to any gene: 3. The CDR3 covers 12 residues. CDR3 bases: TGTGCCAGCAGCCAGGGGGAGTATGGCTACACCTTC. Translating gives CASSQGEYGYTF.

CDR3 sequence: CASSPPDRGYNEQFF. The CDR3 nucleotides read TGTGCCAGCAGCCCCCCGGACAGGGGATACAATGAGCAGTTCTTC. The rearrangement links TRBV21-1 to TRBJ2-1; the table names TRBD1, a call not compared with the DNA. TRBV21-1 is given as a pseudogene. The CDR3 spans 15 residues.

In its sample, this clone was seen once. V usage is TRBV29-1 and J usage is TRBJ1-2; D is undetermined. Germline V gene data show CDR1 as SQVTM and CDR2 as ANQGSEA. The ends were cut back, 5 bases at V and 8 bases at J, with 15 bases in the middle. The CDR3 runs 12 residues. The CDR3 reads CSVIGSGGGYTF. The CDR3, as DNA: TGCAGCGTTATAGGGAGTGGCGGCGGCTACACCTTC.

The chain has TRBV19 and TRBJ1-6, with 9 bases aligning to TRBD1. Germline-derived CDR1 and CDR2 are LNHDA and SQIVND (reference sequence). Trimming removed 0 bases from V and 7 bases from J; junction bases left unmatched: 4. The CDR3 has 16 amino acids. The CDR3 sequence: CASSIDGDRVNSPLHF. The CDR3 nucleotides read TGTGCCAGTAGTATAGACGGGGACAGGGTGAATTCACCCCTCCACTTT.

The chain joins TRBV19 to TRBJ2-2; a weak D match, TRBD2 (5 bases). The CDR3 extends over 15 amino acids. Germline-derived CDR1 and CDR2 are LNHDA and SQIVND (reference sequence). V lost 7 bases and J lost 4, with 16 bases in between. The CDR3 nucleotides are TGTGCCAGTATGATCCTAGCAGGTGTCACCGGGGAGCTGTTTTTT. Translation: CASMILAGVTGELFF. Supplemented by reference TRBV19 and TRBJ2-2, the full variable domain reads DGGITQSPKYLFRKEGQNVTLSCEQNLNHDAMYWYRQDPGQGLRLIYYSQIVNDFQKGDIAEGYSVSREKKESFPLTVTSAQKNPTAFYLCASMILAGVTGELFFGEGSRLTVL.

Here the CDR3 reads CASSLSATRGGYTF. The CDR3 region has the DNA TGTGCCAGCAGTTTATCGGCCACGCGGGGTGGCTACACCTTC. The V gene is TRBV27, the J gene TRBJ1-2; D is unresolved. V was pared by 0 bases and J by 7 bases, with 12 bases between. Per germline, CDR1 MNHEY and CDR2 SMNVEV (reference sequence). The CDR3 is made up of 14 amino acids.

J is TRBJ2-2 and V is TRBV6-6; 9 bases match TRBD1. Germline V CDR1 and CDR2: MNHNY, SVGAGI (reference sequence). This CDR3 comprises 15 residues. Trimming cost V 6 bases and J 6 bases; bases outside gene matches: 8. Here the CDR3 reads CASSPDRGSPGELFF. The CDR3 DNA sequence: TGTGCCAGCAGCCCCGACAGGGGGTCCCCCGGGGAGCTGTTTTTT.

This chain uses TRBV30 with TRBJ1-1, with 7 bases that match TRBD1. Germline trimming cut 2 bases from V and 6 bases from J; bases unmatched to any gene: 12. The CDR3 has 15 amino acids. The V gene's germline CDR1 is GTSNPN and CDR2 SVGIG (reference sequence). CDR3 loop: CAWSQNRGSKSEAFF. The DNA for the CDR3 is TGTGCCTGGAGTCAAAACAGGGGATCGAAGTCTGAAGCTTTCTTT.

The V and J genes are TRBV7-9 and TRBJ1-2, with 7 bases that match TRBD1. The CDR3 extends over 19 amino acids. Per the germline V gene, CDR1 is SEHNR and CDR2 is FQNEAQ (reference sequence). The V and J ends lost 4 bases and 4 bases, in that order; junction bases with no gene match: 21. CDR3 sequence (DNA): TGTGCCAGCAGCTCAATTAGGAGAGACAGGGTCAGTGGCAGCTATGGCTACACCTTC. This gives the protein CASSSIRRDRVSGSYGYTF.

This chain joins TRBV6-5 and TRBJ2-7; D unresolved. From germline, CDR1 is MNHEY and CDR2 SVGAGI. The CDR3 has 11 residues. The V end was cut by 6 bases, the J end by 6 bases, with 9 bases between. The CDR3 loop reads CASRQSVEQYF. In DNA form, the CDR3 reads TGTGCCAGCAGACAGTCGGTCGAGCAGTACTTC.

With respect to this clone: Its ends do not fully match the called genes, so a read error is possible. The chain is built from TRBV9 and TRBJ2-1, with TRBD2 matching over 8 bases. This CDR3 comprises 17 residues. Germline loops: CDR1 SGDLS, CDR2 YYNGEE. Here the CDR3 reads CASSVVSAGGLLMGLVF. The CDR3 nucleotides read TGTGCCAGCAGCGTAGTTTCGGCGGGAGGCCTCCTTATGGGCTTGGTCTTC. The entire variable domain, with the rest obtained from reference TRBV9 and TRBJ2-1, is as follows: DSGVTQTPKHLITATGQRVTLRCSPRSGDLSVYWYQQSLDQGLQFLIQYYNGEERAKGNILERFSAQQFPDLHSELNLSSLELGDSALYFCASSVVSAGGLLMGLVFGPGTRLTVL.

The chain has TRBV30 and TRBJ1-1; maybe TRBD1 (5 bases). Trimming took 3 bases from V and 1 from J, leaving 9 bases between them. CDR1 GTSNPN and CDR2 SVGIG come from the germline V gene (reference sequence). The CDR3 runs to 13 residues. In DNA form, the CDR3 reads TGTGCCTGGAGGGGACTGGGGAACACTGAAGCTTTCTTT. As protein: CAWRGLGNTEAFF.

The CDR3 reads CASSPLGDTEAFF. DNA of the CDR3: TGTGCCAGCAGTCCTCTAGGGGACACTGAAGCTTTCTTT. This chain links TRBV6-6 with TRBJ1-1; D might be TRBD1 (5 bases). V was clipped by 5 bases and J by 3 bases, with 10 bases between them. The CDR3 sequence is 13 residues long. Germline-derived CDR1 and CDR2 are MNHNY and SVGAGI (reference sequence).

J is TRBJ1-5 and V is TRBV18, with a tentative D call TRBD1 (6 bases). Trimming cost V 2 bases and J 5 bases, with 13 bases left between them. The CDR3 length is 15 residues. From germline, CDR1 is KGHSH and CDR2 LQKENI. The CDR3 sequence: CASSPVGAGDQPQHF. As DNA, the CDR3 is TGTGCCAGCTCACCAGTGGGGGCGGGCGATCAGCCCCAGCATTTT.

The chain is built from TRBV7-6 and TRBJ2-1; perhaps TRBD2 as D (5 bases). CDR3 length: 13 amino acids. Germline-derived CDR1 and CDR2 are SGHVS and FNYEAQ. V shed 4 bases and J shed 8 bases, with 12 bases lying between them. CDR3 in amino acids: CASSYRGADEQFF. In DNA form, the CDR3 reads TGTGCCAGCAGCTACCGTGGAGCGGATGAGCAGTTCTTC.

Only one count was recorded for this clone. V gene TRBV2 combines with J gene TRBJ2-3; 15 bases are shared with TRBD2. V trimming: 5 bases; J trimming: 3 bases; junction bases outside the gene matches: 6. There are 17 residues in the CDR3. Germline V gene lookup returns CDR1 SNHLY and CDR2 FYNNEI. The CDR3 region is CASSTGTSGRRTDTQYF. DNA for the CDR3: TGTGCCAGCAGTACCGGGACTAGCGGGAGGCGGACAGATACGCAGTATTTT.

This clone was seen only a few times. The V call is TRBV5-4, the J call TRBJ2-1; D not certain. Looked up from germline, CDR1 is SGHNT and CDR2 is YYREEE (reference sequence). Between the trimmed V and J ends, which lost 0 bases and 7 bases, there was a span of 8 bases. This CDR3 comprises 13 residues. CDR3 sequence: CASSLGHPNEQFF. The CDR3 nucleotides read TGTGCCAGCAGCTTGGGGCATCCAAATGAGCAGTTCTTC.

The J gene is TRBJ1-1, the V gene TRBV10-3, with D perhaps TRBD1 (6 bases). CDR1 ENHRY and CDR2 SYGVKD come from the germline V gene. V lost 0 bases and J 0 bases, leaving 8 bases between the germline ends. CDR3 length: 15 amino acids. Here the CDR3 reads CAISESTGVNTEAFF. As DNA, the CDR3 is TGTGCCATCAGTGAGTCGACAGGAGTGAACACTGAAGCTTTCTTT.

V is TRBV5-4 and J is TRBJ2-7; D gene uncertain. The CDR3 contains 15 residues. Germline V CDR1 and CDR2: SGHNT, YYREEE (reference sequence). Trimming removed 6 bases from V and 3 bases from J, with 19 bases in between. The CDR3 region has the DNA TGTGCCAGCAACCAGGCCGTAGACACGGTCTACGAGCAGTACTTC. Its protein product is CASNQAVDTVYEQYF.

The chain couples TRBV7-2 to TRBJ1-2, with a tentative D call TRBD1 (5 bases). Trimming pared 3 bases from V and 4 bases from J, leaving 12 bases between. The CDR3 contains 14 residues. Germline CDR1 is SGHTA and CDR2 is FQGNSA. This chain's CDR3 is CASSLRQTSYGYTF. CDR3 coding DNA: TGTGCCAGCAGCTTGCGACAGACGAGCTATGGCTACACCTTC. The variable domain in full, completed from reference TRBV7-2 and TRBJ1-2, reads GAGVSQSPSNKVTEKGKDVELRCDPISGHTALYWYRQSLGQGLEFLIYFQGNSAPDKSGLPSDRFSAERTGGSVSTLTIQRTQQEDSAVYLCASSLRQTSYGYTFGSGTRLTVV.

There are a few counts of this clone. J is TRBJ2-6 and V is TRBV5-1; no clear D gene. This CDR3 has 14 residues. Trimming took 4 bases from V and 0 from J, leaving 5 bases between them. The germline gives CDR1 SGHRS, CDR2 YFSETQ. The CDR3 here is CASSSASGANVLTF. Written as DNA, the CDR3 is TGCGCCAGCAGCAGCGCCTCTGGGGCCAACGTCCTGACTTTC.

The rearrangement joins TRBV28 to TRBJ2-5; TRBD1 matches 7 bases. CDR1 and CDR2 (germline): MDHEN, SYDVKM. J lost 5 bases, V lost 7 bases, and 7 bases had no gene match. There are 13 residues in the CDR3. The CDR3 loop reads CASKPGGRETQYF. The CDR3 DNA follows: TGTGCCAGCAAACCAGGGGGTAGGGAGACCCAGTACTTC.

The chain carries TRBV27 and TRBJ2-7; the D gene is possibly TRBD2 (6 bases). Trimming cost V 4 bases and J 1 base, with 14 bases left between them. The length of the CDR3 is 15 residues. Germline CDR1 MNHEY, CDR2 SMNVEV (reference sequence). The CDR3 region is CASSSNGLWSYEQYV. In DNA, the CDR3 is TGTGCCAGCAGTTCCAATGGACTATGGTCCTACGAGCAGTACGTC.

The gene calls are TRBV18 and TRBJ2-7; 7 positions match TRBD1. Per the germline V gene, CDR1 is KGHSH and CDR2 is LQKENI. Germline trimming cut 4 bases from V and 5 bases from J; bases unmatched to any gene: 11. The CDR3 is 15 amino acids. In nucleotides, the CDR3 is TGTGCCAGCTCACGGACGACAGGGACAAAGGACGAGCAGTACTTC. Its protein is CASSRTTGTKDEQYF.

This chain connects TRBV27 to TRBJ1-5, with TRBD1 matching over 7 bases. Germline values: CDR1 MNHEY, CDR2 SMNVEV (reference sequence). This CDR3 has 16 amino acids. J was trimmed by 3 bases and V by 5 bases; bases with no gene match: 10. The CDR3 region is CASSPLTGLDNQPQHF. CDR3 in DNA: TGTGCCAGCAGTCCCTTGACAGGGCTAGACAATCAGCCCCAGCATTTT.

The chain combines TRBV28 with TRBJ2-1; 15 bases map to TRBD2. Losses at the gene ends were 7 bases for V and 6 bases for J; bases not matched to a gene: 7. The CDR3 runs to 16 residues. Germline lookup yields CDR1 MDHEN and CDR2 SYDVKM. The CDR3 loop is CASKPPGLAGGNEQFF. DNA for the CDR3: TGTGCCAGCAAACCCCCGGGACTAGCGGGAGGCAATGAGCAGTTCTTC.

The chain joins TRBV6-2 or TRBV6-3 to TRBJ2-1; 11 nucleotides agree with TRBD2. The CDR3 is 16 residues long. The ends lost 5 bases at V and 2 bases at J; junction bases unmatched: 5. Per germline, CDR1 MNHEY and CDR2 SVGEGT. The CDR3 is CASSPIAGGTYNEQFF. CDR3 DNA: TGTGCCAGCAGTCCGATAGCGGGAGGGACCTACAATGAGCAGTTCTTC.

The table lists this clone with a count of one. The CDR3 loop is CATSDADRGREETQYF. The DNA of the CDR3 is TGTGCCACCAGTGACGCTGACAGGGGCAGGGAAGAGACCCAGTACTTC. This chain joins TRBV24-1 and TRBJ2-5; 8 bases are shared with TRBD1. In germline, CDR1 is KGHDR, CDR2 SFDVKD. Germline trimming cut 4 bases from V and 3 bases from J; bases unmatched to any gene: 9. This CDR3 spans 16 amino acids.

The J gene is TRBJ2-5, the V gene TRBV7-9; 10 bases fit TRBD1. The trim removed 5 bases at V and 5 bases at J, leaving 8 bases unmatched. The V gene's germline CDR1 is SEHNR and CDR2 FQNEAQ (reference sequence). This CDR3 is built from 15 residues. CDR3 residues: CASSTGQGDVETQYF. The CDR3 nucleotides read TGTGCCAGCAGCACCGGACAGGGGGATGTGGAGACCCAGTACTTC.